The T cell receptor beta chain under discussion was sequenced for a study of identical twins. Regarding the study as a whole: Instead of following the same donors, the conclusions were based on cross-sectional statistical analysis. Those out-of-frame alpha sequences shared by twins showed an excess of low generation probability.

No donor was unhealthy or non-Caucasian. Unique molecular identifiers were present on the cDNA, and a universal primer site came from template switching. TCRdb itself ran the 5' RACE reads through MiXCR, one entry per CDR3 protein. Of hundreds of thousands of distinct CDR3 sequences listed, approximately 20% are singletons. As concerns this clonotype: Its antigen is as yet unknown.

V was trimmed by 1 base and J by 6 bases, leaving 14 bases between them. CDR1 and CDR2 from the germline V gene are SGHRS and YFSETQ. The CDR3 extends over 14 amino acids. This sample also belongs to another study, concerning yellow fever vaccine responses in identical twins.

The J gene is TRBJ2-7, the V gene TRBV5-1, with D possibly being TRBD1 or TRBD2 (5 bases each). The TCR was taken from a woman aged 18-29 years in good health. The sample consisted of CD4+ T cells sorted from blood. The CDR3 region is CASSLRQGVPEQYF. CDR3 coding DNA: TGCGCCAGCAGCTTGAGGCAGGGAGTTCCCGAGCAGTACTTC.